This record concerns one T cell receptor (beta chain) sequence. The antigen is not known. Assay: immunoSEQ multiplex PCR; the TCRdb copy retains only in-frame clones and omits some. The sample records over 150,000 clones, about 88% being singletons. This sample was taken from a study of cytomegalovirus exposure and HLA in healthy donors. The overall study: It was reported in a later analysis that the same platform had been used for the 100 to 150 validation repertoires as for the roughly 710 first-cohort repertoires. Study-wide points: Cytomegalovirus association was listed for about 150 TCR beta chains. In vitro assays verified that a few CMV-associated chains recognized CMV antigens specifically.

The CDR3 has 18 residues. In germline, CDR1 is SGHTA, CDR2 FQGNSA. V gave up 5 bases and J gave up 1 base, with 23 bases separating them. The source of this sequence is a young man in good health and CMV-seropositive. Specimen: PBMCs. The J gene is TRBJ2-5, the V gene TRBV7-2; maybe TRBD2 (7 bases). CDR3 nucleotide sequence: TGTGCCAGCAGCCCCGAGGGGGGGGTGGAGGGAATCCAAGAGACCCAGTACTTC. Amino acids: CASSPEGGVEGIQETQYF.